This T cell receptor beta chain was found in a study of regulatory T cells in long-lasting Graves disease. CDR3 length: 13 amino acids. V gave up 6 bases and J gave up 5 bases, with 13 bases separating them. The germline gives CDR1 MNHNS, CDR2 SASEGT. Overall study findings and caveats: TRBV28 was favored in persistent disease, as were TRBJ1-2 and TRBJ2-5. Persistent Graves' patients showed less TCR diversity than newly diagnosed patients showed.

Time point in this sample: newly diagnosed GD, antithyroid drugs for less than 3 months. Construction of the TCR library relied on RNA isolated from PBMCs. About this clonotype itself: Its cognate antigen is unknown.

CDR3 regions were amplified by Arm-PCR using iRepertoire HTBI primers to build TCR beta libraries. A single record per CDR3 protein comes from TCRdb applying MiXCR to the multiplex PCR reads. The table records fewer than 550,000 distinct CDR3 sequences, around 15% of them present only once. This sample also belongs to another study, concerning T cells in Graves' hyperthyroidism and ophthalmopathy.

The chain combines TRBV6-1 with TRBJ2-5; D is perhaps TRBD1 (6 bases). The sequence derives from a woman between 18 and 30 years old with Graves disease. Sequenced here: peripheral blood mononuclear cells (PBMCs), sampled at new diagnosis, from a patient treated with antithyroid drugs. The CDR3 spells CASRTQGHETQYF. CDR3 nucleotide sequence: TGTGCCAGCAGAACACAGGGACACGAGACCCAGTACTTC.